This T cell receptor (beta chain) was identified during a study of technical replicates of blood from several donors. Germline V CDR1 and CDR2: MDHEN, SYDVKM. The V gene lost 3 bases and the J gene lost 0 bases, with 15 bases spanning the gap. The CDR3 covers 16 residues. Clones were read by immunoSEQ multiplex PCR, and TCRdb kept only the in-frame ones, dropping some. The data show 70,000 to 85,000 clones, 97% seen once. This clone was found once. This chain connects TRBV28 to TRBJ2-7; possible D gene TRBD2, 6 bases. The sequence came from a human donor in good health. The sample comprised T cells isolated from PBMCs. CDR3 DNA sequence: TGTGCCAGCAGTTTCGTCTACGGGAGCAGCTCCTACGAGCAGTACTTC. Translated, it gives CASSFVYGSSSYEQYF.